A selection of T cell receptor beta chains follows, all from one sample in a study of T cell responses to AZD1222 COVID-19 vaccine. The method was immunoSEQ multiplex PCR; TCRdb's version includes in-frame clones alone and lacks a portion of them. The data contain around 140,000 clones, approximately 90% of them singletons. The sample consisted of peripheral blood, taken on day 0 of AZD1222 vaccination. The receptors originated from an adult in good health. CDR3s include the opening cysteine and the closing phenylalanine or tryptophan. D genes are given only for firm matches. Not all rows give a size; the values are once, few, many and, for expanded clones, a class.

TRBV18,-,TRBJ2-2,TRBD1,CASWGQGATGELFF,TGTGCCAGCTGGGGACAGGGAGCCACCGGGGAGCTGTTTTTT
TRBV18,-,TRBJ1-5,-,CASSGGSNQPQHF,TGTGCCAGCTCAGGGGGAAGCAATCAGCCCCAGCATTTT
TRBV7-2,-,TRBJ1-2,TRBD1,CASSLRQGQLGYTF,TGTGCCAGCAGCTTACGACAGGGCCAACTAGGCTACACCTTC
TRBV28,-,TRBJ1-5,-,CASSLDLQEPQHF,TGTGCCAGCAGTTTGGACTTACAGGAGCCCCAGCATTTT
TRBV7-9,-,TRBJ1-3,-,CASSLKGSGNTIYF,TGTGCCAGCAGCTTAAAGGGATCCGGAAACACCATATATTTT
TRBV11-2,-,TRBJ2-3,-,CASSLRRADTQYF,TGTGCCAGCAGCCTACGACGGGCAGATACGCAGTATTTT
TRBV11-2,-,TRBJ1-4,-,CASSLWGLGATNEKLFF,TGTGCCAGCAGCTTATGGGGTTTGGGGGCAACTAATGAAAAACTGTTTTTT
TRBV5-1,-,TRBJ2-1,-,CASSLLGASSYNEQFF,TGCGCCAGCAGCTTGTTGGGGGCCAGCTCCTACAATGAGCAGTTCTTC
TRBV27,-,TRBJ1-2,-,CASTNLGGASGYTF,TGTGCCAGCACAAATCTGGGAGGGGCCTCTGGCTACACCTTC
TRBV9,-,TRBJ1-1,-,CASSPGMNTEAFF,TGTGCCAGCAGCCCAGGGATGAACACTGAAGCTTTCTTT
TRBV27,-,TRBJ2-1,-,CASKLTWLGGGGRGNEQFF,TGTGCCAGCAAACTAACCTGGCTAGGAGGGGGAGGGCGGGGGAATGAGCAGTTCTTC
TRBV11-3,-,TRBJ2-7,-,CASSLAPHARNEQYF,TGTGCCAGCAGCTTAGCCCCACATGCTAGGAACGAGCAGTACTTC
TRBV30,-,TRBJ2-1,-,CAWTEGLRVHEQFF,TGTGCCTGGACTGAGGGACTTAGAGTCCATGAGCAGTTCTTC
TRBV5-1,once,TRBJ2-3,-,CASSRAQGTDTQYF,TGCGCCAGCAGCCGGGCACAGGGCACAGATACGCAGTATTTT
TRBV7-8,-,TRBJ1-5,-,CASSLAKEGSARGMSNQPQHF,TGTGCCAGCAGCTTAGCGAAGGAGGGGTCGGCTCGGGGAATGAGCAATCAGCCCCAGCATTTT
TRBV6-5,-,TRBJ2-2,-,CASRGTTGELFF,TGTGCCAGCAGGGGAACCACCGGGGAGCTGTTTTTT
TRBV7-3,-,TRBJ2-5,-,CASSTGPRETQYF,TGTGCCAGCAGCACTGGGCCGAGGGAGACCCAGTACTTC
TRBV19,-,TRBJ2-3,TRBD2,CASRFAGADTQYF,TGTGCCAGTAGATTTGCGGGAGCAGATACGCAGTATTTT
TRBV28,-,TRBJ1-4,-,CASISRGPEGEKLFF,TGTGCCAGCATTTCCAGGGGACCCGAAGGTGAAAAACTGTTTTTT
TRBV18,-,TRBJ1-6,TRBD1,CASSPTGGSYNSPLHF,TGTGCCAGCTCACCGACAGGGGGCTCCTATAATTCACCCCTCCACTTT
TRBV11-2,-,TRBJ2-7,-,CASSQNQGYEQYF,TGTGCCAGCAGTCAAAACCAGGGTTACGAGCAGTACTTC
TRBV7-3,-,TRBJ2-2,-,CASSLTLRGGELFF,TGTGCCAGCAGCTTAACGTTGAGGGGCGGGGAGCTGTTTTTT
TRBV5-1,-,TRBJ2-7,-,CASSLEPGTSYEQYF,TGCGCCAGCAGCTTGGAGCCAGGGACCTCCTACGAGCAGTACTTC
TRBV7-2,-,TRBJ2-1,TRBD2,CASSLVGSGRGNEQFF,TGTGCCAGCAGCTTAGTGGGTAGCGGGAGGGGCAATGAGCAGTTCTTC
TRBV28,-,TRBJ2-4,-,CASRQRSAKNIQYF,TGTGCCAGCAGGCAGAGATCGGCCAAAAACATTCAGTACTTC
TRBV3-1/TRBV3-2,-,TRBJ2-5,-,CASRAGRVVRETQYF,TGTGCCAGCAGGGCGGGAAGGGTTGTTCGAGAGACCCAGTACTTC
TRBV2,-,TRBJ1-5,-,CASSEATSNQPQHF,TGTGCCAGCAGTGAAGCGACTAGCAATCAGCCCCAGCATTTT
TRBV7-9,-,TRBJ1-4,-,CASSLMGRGEKLFF,TGTGCCAGCAGCTTAATGGGGCGCGGTGAAAAACTGTTTTTT
TRBV18,-,TRBJ1-4,-,CASSEGLREKLFF,TGTGCCAGCTCAGAGGGGCTTAGGGAAAAACTGTTTTTT
TRBV6-2/TRBV6-3,-,TRBJ1-2,-,CASSPDGRHGYTF,TGTGCCAGCAGTCCAGACGGGCGGCATGGCTACACCTTC